Presented here are 17 T cell receptor beta chains from one specimen sequenced in a study of control samples from healthy donors and cancer patients. Clones were sequenced by immunoSEQ multiplex PCR, and TCRdb holds only the in-frame ones, with some missing. The table records 90,000 to 100,000 clones, about 88% of them present only once. The source material was PBMCs. These receptors all come from a man in his sixties or seventies with lung cancer.

CDR3 DNA sequence: TGTGCCAGCAGCTTCGGGACAGTCACCGGGGAGCTGTTTTTT. It specifies CASSFGTVTGELFF. The V call is TRBV7-9, the J call TRBJ2-2; 7 bases align to TRBD1. This CDR3 has 14 amino acids. With V trimmed by 3 bases and J by 4 bases, 2 bases remained unmatched. The germline V gene encodes CDR1 SEHNR and CDR2 FQNEAQ (reference sequence).

J is TRBJ2-2 and V is TRBV7-9; TRBD2 matches 8 bases. The trim removed 4 bases at V and 2 bases at J, leaving 6 bases unmatched. CDR1 is SEHNR and CDR2 is FQNEAQ in the germline V gene (reference sequence). This CDR3 comprises 16 residues. The CDR3 sequence is CASSYLSGENTGELFF. In nucleotides, the CDR3 is TGTGCCAGCAGCTATCTTAGCGGGGAAAACACCGGGGAGCTGTTTTTT. The full variable domain, completed using reference TRBV7-9 and TRBJ2-2, is DTGVSQNPRHKITKRGQNVTFRCDPISEHNRLYWYRQTLGQGPEFLTYFQNEAQLEKSRLLSDRFSAERPKGSFSTLEIQRTEQGDSAMYLCASSYLSGENTGELFFGEGSRLTVL.

The chain joins TRBV5-6 to TRBJ1-1; tentative D call: TRBD1 (5 bases). The CDR3 is 17 residues long. Germline-derived CDR1 and CDR2 are SGHDT and YYEEEE. The V gene lost 0 bases and the J gene lost 0 bases, with 15 bases spanning the gap. The CDR3 nucleotides read TGTGCCAGCAGCTTGGTGACAGTAAGATTGCTGAACACTGAAGCTTTCTTT. Protein sequence: CASSLVTVRLLNTEAFF.

Concerning this clone itself: The sample has other DNA sequences that encode this CDR3 too. The rearrangement uses TRBV6-5 and TRBJ1-5; TRBD1 matches 9 bases. Germline lookup yields CDR1 MNHEY and CDR2 SVGAGI. The CDR3 runs 15 residues. V lost 6 bases to trimming and J lost 0 bases; unmatched junction nucleotides: 3. The CDR3 DNA sequence: TGTGCCAGCAGCTCGGACAGGGGTAGCAATCAGCCCCAGCATTTT. Residues: CASSSDRGSNQPQHF.

The rearrangement joins TRBV13 to TRBJ1-1; D not certain. The CDR3 loop spans 12 amino acids. Germline V gene data show CDR1 as PRHDT and CDR2 as FYEKMQ (reference sequence). The V end lost 2 bases, the J end lost 11 bases, and 12 bases lay between the germline ends. The CDR3 reads CASSLRTARAFF. CDR3 coding DNA: TGTGCCAGCAGCTTAAGGACCGCGAGGGCTTTCTTT. The full variable domain, rest sourced from reference TRBV13 and TRBJ1-1, is AAGVIQSPRHLIKEKRETATLKCYPIPRHDTVYWYQQGPGQDPQFLISFYEKMQSDKGSIPDRFSAQQFSDYHSELNMSSLELGDSALYFCASSLRTARAFFGQGTRLTVV.

V and J are TRBV6-5 and TRBJ2-7, with 10 bases aligning to TRBD1. The CDR3 totals 13 residues. The V segment lost 8 bases and the J segment 5 bases; nucleotides outside the gene matches: 6. Germline assignment: CDR1 MNHEY and CDR2 SVGAGI. The CDR3 is CASAGQGMHEQYF. In DNA form, the CDR3 reads TGTGCCAGCGCGGGACAGGGGATGCACGAGCAGTACTTC.

This clone occurred once. This chain uses TRBV3-1 (or the pseudogene TRBV3-2) with TRBJ1-5; D is unclear. V gave up 5 bases and J gave up 7 bases, with 18 bases separating them. Germline V lookup: CDR1 LGHDT, CDR2 YNNKEL (reference sequence). The CDR3 is 15 residues long. This CDR3 is CASSSSDRQGQPQHF. In DNA, the CDR3 is TGTGCCAGCAGCTCTTCGGACCGACAAGGGCAGCCCCAGCATTTT.

The gene calls are TRBV3-1 (or the pseudogene TRBV3-2) and TRBJ2-7; the match to TRBD2 covers 9 bases. This CDR3 contains 17 residues. The junction had 10 bases not matched to a gene; V was cut back by 1 base and J by 3 bases. Per the germline V gene, CDR1 is LGHDT and CDR2 is YNNKEL (reference sequence). The CDR3 protein is CASSQAGASGVLYEQYF. The CDR3 coding sequence is TGTGCCAGCAGCCAAGCTGGGGCTAGCGGGGTCCTCTACGAGCAGTACTTC.

The chain joins TRBV19 to TRBJ1-1; D remains unclear. The CDR3 consists of 16 residues. CDR1 and CDR2 (germline): LNHDA, SQIVND (reference sequence). The V gene lost 0 bases and the J gene lost 0 bases, with 11 bases spanning the gap. CDR3 protein: CASSIDYGIMNTEAFF. The CDR3 DNA reads TGTGCCAGTAGTATAGATTACGGGATAATGAACACTGAAGCTTTCTTT.

Note on this clone: The identical CDR3 is also encoded by other nucleotide sequences in the sample. The chain joins TRBV5-1 to TRBJ2-7, with D uncertain. V dropped 4 bases and J dropped 0 bases, with 5 bases sitting between them. The CDR3 runs to 12 residues. Looked up from germline, CDR1 is SGHRS and CDR2 is YFSETQ. This CDR3 reads CASSQSSYEQYF. CDR3 DNA sequence: TGCGCCAGCAGCCAGAGCTCCTACGAGCAGTACTTC.

The genes are TRBV7-2 and TRBJ2-5, with D unclear. In germline, CDR1 is SGHTA, CDR2 FQGNSA. V lost 1 base and J lost 2, with 5 bases in between. The CDR3 runs to 13 residues. The CDR3 bases are TGTGCCAGCAGCTTAGGGGCGCAAGAGACCCAGTACTTC. Translated, it gives CASSLGAQETQYF.

The J gene is TRBJ1-4, the V gene TRBV19; D gene ambiguous. The germline V gene has CDR1 LNHDA and CDR2 SQIVND (reference sequence). This CDR3 spans 14 amino acids. Deletions cut 6 bases from V and 5 bases from J, with 13 bases between. This CDR3 reads CASRHRGSNEKLFF. CDR3 DNA: TGTGCCAGTAGACATCGAGGGTCAAATGAAAAACTGTTTTTT.

V is TRBV6-6 and J is TRBJ2-7; 11 positions agree with TRBD2. Germline V lookup: CDR1 MNHNY, CDR2 SVGAGI (reference sequence). V shed 5 bases and J 4 bases; nucleotides not matched to a gene: 7. The CDR3 extends over 15 amino acids. The CDR3 protein is CASSTPTSGTYEQYF. CDR3 in DNA: TGTGCCAGCAGTACCCCGACTAGCGGGACATACGAGCAGTACTTC.

The chain has TRBV7-8 and TRBJ1-5; no reliable D call. The germline gives CDR1 SGHVS, CDR2 FQNEAQ. CDR3 length: 16 amino acids. V gave up 1 base and J gave up 6 bases, with 16 bases separating them. CDR3 nucleotide sequence: TGTGCCAGCAGCTTAGACGCGATTAATACGGGTCAGCCCCAGCATTTT. As protein: CASSLDAINTGQPQHF.

This clone appeared a single time. The V call is TRBV27, the J call TRBJ1-6; D gene unclear. V dropped 2 bases and J dropped 0 bases, with 14 bases sitting between them. The CDR3 runs to 18 residues. The germline V gene has CDR1 MNHEY and CDR2 SMNVEV (reference sequence). The CDR3 reads CASSLGFQASSYNSPLHF. The CDR3 nucleotides read TGTGCCAGCAGTTTAGGGTTTCAGGCGAGCTCCTATAATTCACCCCTCCACTTT.

A few counts support this clone. The chain carries TRBV9 and TRBJ1-1; D unclear. With 0 bases removed from V and 2 bases from J, the gap between germline ends came to 11 bases. The CDR3 loop spans 15 amino acids. Germline lookup yields CDR1 SGDLS and CDR2 YYNGEE. In DNA form, the CDR3 reads TGTGCCAGCAGCGTAGGTGTCGGGCACAACACTGAAGCTTTCTTT. Translation: CASSVGVGHNTEAFF.

Many counts were recorded for this clone. Its ends do not fully match the called genes, so a read error is possible. The rearrangement joins TRBV3-1 (or the pseudogene TRBV3-2) to TRBJ1-1, with 7 bases fitting TRBD1. CDR3 length equals 14 residues. Germline V lookup: CDR1 LGHDT, CDR2 YNNKEL (reference sequence). CDR3 region: CPWRAGTVNTEAFF. The CDR3 DNA reads as TGCCCCTGGAGAGCCGGGACAGTGAACACTGAAGCTTTCTTT.